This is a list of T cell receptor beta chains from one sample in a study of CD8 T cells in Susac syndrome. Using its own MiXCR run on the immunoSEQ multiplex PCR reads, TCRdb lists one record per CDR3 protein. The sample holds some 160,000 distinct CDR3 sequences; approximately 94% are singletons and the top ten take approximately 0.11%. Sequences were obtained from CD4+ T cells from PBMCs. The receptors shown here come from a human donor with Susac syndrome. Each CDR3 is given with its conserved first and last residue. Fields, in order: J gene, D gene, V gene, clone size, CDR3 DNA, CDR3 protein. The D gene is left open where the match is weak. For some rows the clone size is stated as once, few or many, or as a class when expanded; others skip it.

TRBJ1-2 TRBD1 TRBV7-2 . TGTGCCAGCAGCTACGTGAAAGGGGGCGGAGGCTACACCTTC CASSYVKGGGGYTF
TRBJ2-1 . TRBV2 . TGTGCCAACAGGATCTACAATGAGCAGTTCTTC CANRIYNEQFF
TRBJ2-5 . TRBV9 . TGTGCCAGCAGCGTAGGACTTATACAAGAGACCCAGTACTTC CASSVGLIQETQYF
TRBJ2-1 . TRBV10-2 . TGCGCCAGCAGTGAGTCGGGCGGGGCTCAGCAGTTCTTC CASSESGGAQQFF
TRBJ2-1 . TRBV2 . TGTGCCAGCACCATCAGAAGCTCCTACAATGAGCAGTTCTTC CASTIRSSYNEQFF
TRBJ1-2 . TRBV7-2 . TGTGCCAGCAGCTTATCGACAGGAAACTATGGCTACACCTTC CASSLSTGNYGYTF
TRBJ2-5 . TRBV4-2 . TGTGCCAGCAGCCAAGACTATGGGGACCGGGAGACCCAGTACTTC CASSQDYGDRETQYF
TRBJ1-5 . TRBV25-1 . TGTGCCAGCAGTCCCCGGACAGATAGTAGCAATCAGCCCCAGCATTTT CASSPRTDSSNQPQHF
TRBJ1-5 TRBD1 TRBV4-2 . TGTGCCAGCAGCCAAGGGGGACAGCATCAGCCCCAGCATTTT CASSQGGQHQPQHF
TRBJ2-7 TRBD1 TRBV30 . TGTGCCTGGGATCCGGGACAGGGGTCCTACGAGCAGTACTTC CAWDPGQGSYEQYF
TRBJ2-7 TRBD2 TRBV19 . TGTGCCAGTAGTCAGGGACTAGGTGGCGAGCAGTACTTC CASSQGLGGEQYF
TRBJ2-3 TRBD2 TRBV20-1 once TGCAGTGCTGAACTAGCGGGGGGCACCACAGATACGCAGTATTTT CSAELAGGTTDTQYF
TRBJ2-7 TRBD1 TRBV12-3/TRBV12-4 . TGTGCCAGCAGTGCCGGGACAGCCTCCTACGAGCAGTACTTC CASSAGTASYEQYF
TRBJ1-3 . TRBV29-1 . TGCAGCGTTGACAGGGATTCCTCTGGAAACACCATATATTTT CSVDRDSSGNTIYF
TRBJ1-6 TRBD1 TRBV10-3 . TGTGCCATCAGCGAGGTTCGGGACAGGGGTTCACCCCTCCACTTT CAISEVRDRGSPLHF
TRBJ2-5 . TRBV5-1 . TGCGCCAGCAGCTTGGGTTCGGGGGAGACCCAGTACTTC CASSLGSGETQYF
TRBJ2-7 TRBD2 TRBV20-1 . TGCAGTGCTAGAGATCACAAGCGGGGAAGGGGCTACGAGCAGTACTTC CSARDHKRGRGYEQYF
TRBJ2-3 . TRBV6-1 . TGTGCCAGCAATTTTAGGGCAGATACGCAGTATTTT CASNFRADTQYF
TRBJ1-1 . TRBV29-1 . TGCAGCGGTAACGACTCGGGGGGCACTGAAGCTTTCTTT CSGNDSGGTEAFF
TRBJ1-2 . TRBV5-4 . TGTGCCAGCAGTCGCTCCGGGGGAAACTATGGCTACACCTTC CASSRSGGNYGYTF
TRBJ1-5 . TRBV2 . TGTGCCAGCAGTGATGAGTCGCGACAGCCCCAGCATTTT CASSDESRQPQHF
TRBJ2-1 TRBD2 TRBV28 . TGTGCCAGCAGTACCTGGACTAGCGGCCACAATGAGCAGTTCTTC CASSTWTSGHNEQFF
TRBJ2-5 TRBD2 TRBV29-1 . TGCAGCGTTGGACTAGCGGGGCACGAGACCCAGTACTTC CSVGLAGHETQYF
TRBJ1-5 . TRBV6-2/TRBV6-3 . TGTGCCAGCAGTTCTCGACCGGGCCTCAATCAGCCCCAGCATTTT CASSSRPGLNQPQHF
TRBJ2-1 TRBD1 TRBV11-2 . TGTGCCAGCAGCTTAGGGACAGGGGCATACAATGAGCAGTTCTTC CASSLGTGAYNEQFF
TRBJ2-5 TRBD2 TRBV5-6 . TGTGCCAGCAGCCCACTTAGCCGCAGCGGGGGGTTACAAGAGACCCAGTACTTC CASSPLSRSGGLQETQYF
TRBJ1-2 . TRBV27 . TGTGCCAGCAGGGCGAGAGGGGGTGTACCCTTAAACTATGGCTACACCTTC CASRARGGVPLNYGYTF
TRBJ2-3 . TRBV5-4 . TGTGCCAGCAGCTTGGGGGGTAGGGACGGCACAAGGTATTTT CASSLGGRDGTRYF
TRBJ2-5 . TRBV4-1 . TGCGCCAGCAGCCAAGGAGACAGAGCTTGGGAGACCCAGTACTTC CASSQGDRAWETQYF
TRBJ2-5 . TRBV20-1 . TGCAGTGCTGGGGAACCAGGGGTAGAAGAGACCCAGTACTTC CSAGEPGVEETQYF
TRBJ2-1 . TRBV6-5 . TGTGCCAGCAGTTACTCAACCGACGGCTCCTACAATGAGCAGTTCTTC CASSYSTDGSYNEQFF
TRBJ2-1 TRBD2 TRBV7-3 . TGTGCCAGCAGCCGGGGGGGCGGCTACAATGAGCAGTTCTTC CASSRGGGYNEQFF
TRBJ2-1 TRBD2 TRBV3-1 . TGTGCCAGTGTAAGGACGCGGGGGTCCTACAATGAGCAGTTCTTC CASVRTRGSYNEQFF
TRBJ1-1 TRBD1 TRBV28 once TGTGCCAGCAGTCCCCGGACAGGAATCGGGAACACTGAAGCTTTCTTT CASSPRTGIGNTEAFF
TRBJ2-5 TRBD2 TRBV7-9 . TGTGCCAGCAGCTTCCCAGCGGGGGGCGCAGAAGAGACCCAGTACTTC CASSFPAGGAEETQYF
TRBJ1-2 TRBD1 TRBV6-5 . TGTGCCAGCAGCTACCTCCGGGACAGTAGTACGGATGGCTACACCTTC CASSYLRDSSTDGYTF
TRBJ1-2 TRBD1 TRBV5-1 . TGCGCCAGCAGCCTACAACAGGGGGAAGGAGAATATGGCTACACCTTC CASSLQQGEGEYGYTF
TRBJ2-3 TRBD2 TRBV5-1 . TGCGCCAGCAGCTCCCGAGCTAGCGGGGTCGGAGATACGCAGTATTTT CASSSRASGVGDTQYF
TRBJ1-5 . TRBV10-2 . TGCGCCAGCAACATAGGCTTGGGAAATCAGCCCCAGCATTTT CASNIGLGNQPQHF
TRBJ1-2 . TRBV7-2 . TGTGCCAGCAGCTTAGTGAGGGTCATCGAGGATGGCTACACCTTC CASSLVRVIEDGYTF
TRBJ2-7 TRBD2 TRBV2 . TGTGCCAGCACATTCCTAGCGGGGGCCTACGAGCAGTACTTC CASTFLAGAYEQYF
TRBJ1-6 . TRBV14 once TGTGCCAGCAGCCAAGGATATTCACCCCTCCACTTT CASSQGYSPLHF
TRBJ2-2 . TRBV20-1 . TGCAGTGCTAGACCGACTGGGAACACCGGGGAGCTGTTTTTT CSARPTGNTGELFF
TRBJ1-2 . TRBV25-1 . TGTGCCAGCAGTGAAGCGGGCCGGGGGCCGGACTATGGCTACACCTTC CASSEAGRGPDYGYTF
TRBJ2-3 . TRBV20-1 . TGCAGTGCCCGTCTCCCAAGGGGTACTAGCACAGATACGCAGTATTTT CSARLPRGTSTDTQYF
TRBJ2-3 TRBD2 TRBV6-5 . TGTGCCAGCAGTTCAGGACTAGTCACAGATACGCAGTATTTT CASSSGLVTDTQYF
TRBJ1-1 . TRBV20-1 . TGCAGTGCTACCAGGGGCGGGGGGAACACTGAAGCTTTCTTT CSATRGGGNTEAFF
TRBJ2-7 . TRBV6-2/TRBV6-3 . TGTGCCAGCAGCGACCGCTACGAGCAGTACTTC CASSDRYEQYF
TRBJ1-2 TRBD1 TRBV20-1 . TGCAGTGCTCACTCAGGACAGGGCCTTCGGGAGGGCTACACCTTC CSAHSGQGLREGYTF
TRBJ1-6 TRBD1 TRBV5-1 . TGCGCCAGCAGCTTAGGGACAGGGAGAGGGGCCCTCCACTTT CASSLGTGRGALHF
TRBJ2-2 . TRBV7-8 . TGTGCCAGCAGCCAGGTGGGCCCACCGACCGGGGAGCTGTTTTTT CASSQVGPPTGELFF
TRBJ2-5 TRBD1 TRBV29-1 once TGCAGCGGTGGGACAGACAAACAAGAGACCCAGTACTTC CSGGTDKQETQYF
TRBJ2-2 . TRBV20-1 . TGCAGTGCTAGTTTGCTAGAAGACGGGGAGCTGTTTTTT CSASLLEDGELFF
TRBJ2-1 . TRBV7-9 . TGTGCCAGCAGCCGGGACGGACAAGAGCAGTTCTTC CASSRDGQEQFF
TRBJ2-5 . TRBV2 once TGTGCCAGCAGTGACGGGGGCGCCAAGACCCAGTACTTC CASSDGGAKTQYF